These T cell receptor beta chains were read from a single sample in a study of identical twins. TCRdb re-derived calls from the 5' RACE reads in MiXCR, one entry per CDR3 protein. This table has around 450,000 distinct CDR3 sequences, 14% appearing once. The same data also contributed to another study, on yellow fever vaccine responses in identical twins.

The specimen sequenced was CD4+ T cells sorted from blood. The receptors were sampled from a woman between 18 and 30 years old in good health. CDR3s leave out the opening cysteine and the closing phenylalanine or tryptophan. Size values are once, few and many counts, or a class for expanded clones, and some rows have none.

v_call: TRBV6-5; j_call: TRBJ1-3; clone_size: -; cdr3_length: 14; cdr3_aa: ASSYSTTGRGNTIY
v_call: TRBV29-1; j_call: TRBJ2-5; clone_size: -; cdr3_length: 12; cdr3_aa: SVLLAPLQETQY
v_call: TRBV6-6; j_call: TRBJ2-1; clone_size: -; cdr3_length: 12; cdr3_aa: ASSYGTYYNEQF
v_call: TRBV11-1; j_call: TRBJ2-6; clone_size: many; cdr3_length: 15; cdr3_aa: ASSYIWGLSGANVLT
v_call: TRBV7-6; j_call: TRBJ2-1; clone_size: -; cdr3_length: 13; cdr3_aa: ASSQDGSSYNEQF
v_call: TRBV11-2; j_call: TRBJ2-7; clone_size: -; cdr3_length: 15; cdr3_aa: ARSLVSSRLHPYEQY
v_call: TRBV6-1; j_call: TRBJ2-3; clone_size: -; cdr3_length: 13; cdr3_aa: ASSAQRGSTDTQY
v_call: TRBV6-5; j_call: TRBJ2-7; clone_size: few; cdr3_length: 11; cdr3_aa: ASSSTGYYEQY
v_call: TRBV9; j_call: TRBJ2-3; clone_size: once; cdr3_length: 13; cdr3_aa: ASSVAAGGLDTQY
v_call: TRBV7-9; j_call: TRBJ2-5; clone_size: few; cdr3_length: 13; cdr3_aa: ASKRGTADQETQY
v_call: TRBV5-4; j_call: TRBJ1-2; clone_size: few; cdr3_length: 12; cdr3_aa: ASSLLQGAHGYT
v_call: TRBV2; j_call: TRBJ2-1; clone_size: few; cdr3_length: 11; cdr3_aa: ASSDWTYNEQF
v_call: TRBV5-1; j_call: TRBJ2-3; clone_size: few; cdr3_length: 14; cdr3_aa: ASSLAGDRGSDTQY
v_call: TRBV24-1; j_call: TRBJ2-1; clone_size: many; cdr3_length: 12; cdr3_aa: ATRRGLAGDEQF
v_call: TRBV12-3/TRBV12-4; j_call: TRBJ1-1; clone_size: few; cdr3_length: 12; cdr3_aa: ASRAVRTFTEAF
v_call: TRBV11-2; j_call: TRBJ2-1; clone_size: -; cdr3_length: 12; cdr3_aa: ASSLIIAMGEQF
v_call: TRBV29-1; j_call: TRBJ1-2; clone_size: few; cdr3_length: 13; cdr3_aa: SATPTGRGNYGYT
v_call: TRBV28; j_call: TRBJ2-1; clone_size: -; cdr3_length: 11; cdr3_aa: ASSLPGTREQF
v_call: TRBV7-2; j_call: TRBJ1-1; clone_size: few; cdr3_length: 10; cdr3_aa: ASSRSTTEAF
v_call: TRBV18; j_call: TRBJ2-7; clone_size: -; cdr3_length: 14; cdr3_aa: ASSPEAQGASYEQY
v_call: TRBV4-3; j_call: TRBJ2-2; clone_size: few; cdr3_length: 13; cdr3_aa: ASSQVQRGTGELF
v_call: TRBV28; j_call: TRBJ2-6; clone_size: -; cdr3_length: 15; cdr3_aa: ASSSLGTSSGANVLT
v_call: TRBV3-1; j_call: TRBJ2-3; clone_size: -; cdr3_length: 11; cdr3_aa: ASSQDRLAPQY
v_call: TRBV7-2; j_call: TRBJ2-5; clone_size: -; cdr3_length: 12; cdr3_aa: ASSLGWQGETQY
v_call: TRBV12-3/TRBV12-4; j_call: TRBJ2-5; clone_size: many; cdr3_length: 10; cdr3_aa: ASSSRYETQY